Listed below are T cell receptor beta chains from one sample, sequenced in a study of beta chain features in type 1 diabetes. The table came from immunoSEQ multiplex PCR; TCRdb's copy has only in-frame clones and leaves some out. This sample carries 250,000 to 350,000 clones, 14% of them seen once, and the ten largest clones take over 5.5%. The sample was central memory CD4+ T cells from blood. Receptors were obtained from a man aged 25-45 years in good health. The CDR3 runs from the conserved cysteine through the conserved F or W. A D gene is named only where the DNA matches it firmly. Clone size is shown for a subset of rows, as once, few, many or a class of expanded clone.

v_gene	abundance	d_gene	j_gene	CDR3aa	CDR3nt
TRBV7-2	.	TRBD2	TRBJ2-7	CASSLRGSGGFNYEQYF	TGTGCCAGCAGCTTAAGAGGTAGCGGGGGGTTCAACTACGAGCAGTACTTC
TRBV2	few	TRBD1	TRBJ2-7	CASSAVRQGPRFEQYF	TGTGCCAGCAGTGCCGTTCGACAGGGTCCACGTTTCGAGCAGTACTTC
TRBV7-2	few	.	TRBJ2-5	CASSLNELGSLETQYF	TGTGCCAGCAGCTTAAACGAACTAGGCTCTCTGGAGACCCAGTACTTC
TRBV6-5	.	.	TRBJ1-6	CASSRSGRGDSPLHF	TGTGCCAGCAGCCGATCGGGAAGAGGAGATTCACCCCTCCACTTT
TRBV4-3	few	.	TRBJ1-2	CASSPQRLPYGYTF	TGCGCCAGCAGCCCCCAACGTTTACCCTATGGCTACACCTTC
TRBV10-3	.	TRBD1	TRBJ1-5	CAAGTGPGQPQHF	TGTGCGGCGGGGACAGGGCCAGGTCAGCCCCAGCATTTT
TRBV19	few	.	TRBJ1-5	CASSTQSNQPQHF	TGTGCCAGTAGTACCCAAAGCAATCAGCCCCAGCATTTT
TRBV29-1	.	.	TRBJ2-1	CSVGAYEQFF	TGCAGCGTGGGGGCATATGAGCAGTTCTTC
TRBV7-2	few	TRBD2	TRBJ2-1	CASSPGLAGAYNEQFF	TGTGCCAGCAGCCCCGGACTAGCGGGAGCGTACAATGAGCAGTTCTTC
TRBV6-6	few	.	TRBJ1-1	CASSYSGALNTEAFF	TGTGCCAGCAGTTACTCTGGGGCCCTGAACACTGAAGCTTTCTTT
TRBV6-5	.	.	TRBJ1-1	CASSPRGKNTEAFF	TGTGCCAGCAGCCCCCGGGGTAAGAACACTGAAGCTTTCTTT
TRBV29-1	many	TRBD1	TRBJ2-1	CSGTGTAFNEQFF	TGCAGCGGTACCGGGACAGCCTTTAATGAGCAGTTCTTC